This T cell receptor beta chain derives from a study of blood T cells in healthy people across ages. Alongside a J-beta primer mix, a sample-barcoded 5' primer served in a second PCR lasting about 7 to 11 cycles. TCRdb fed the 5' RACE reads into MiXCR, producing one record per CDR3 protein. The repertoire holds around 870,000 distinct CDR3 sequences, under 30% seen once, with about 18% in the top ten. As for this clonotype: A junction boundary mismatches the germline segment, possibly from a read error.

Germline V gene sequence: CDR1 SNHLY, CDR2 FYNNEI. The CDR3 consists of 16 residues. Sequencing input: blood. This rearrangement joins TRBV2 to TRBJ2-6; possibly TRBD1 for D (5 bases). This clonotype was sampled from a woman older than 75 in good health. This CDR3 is CASRSDISSGADVLTF. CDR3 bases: TGTGCCAGCAGATCGGACATTAGCTCTGGGGCCGACGTCCTGACTTTC.